The entry below describes one T cell receptor beta chain. Only in-frame clones appear in the TCRdb table, and some are missing; sequencing was by immunoSEQ multiplex PCR. The sample has around 2,000,000 clones, 85% to 95% seen once; the top ten hold 0.1% to 0.15%. This entry belongs to a study of shared clonotypes between healthy human individuals. This receptor was obtained from a man younger than 35 in good health. Sequenced sample: naive CD4+ T cells sorted from blood. Subset reported: CD45RA+ positively selected.

The CDR3 nucleotides are TGTGCCAGCAGCTTGGGTACAGGGGCTCCCCGGGAAGAGACCCAGTACTTC. As protein: CASSLGTGAPREETQYF. The genes are TRBV5-8 and TRBJ2-5; TRBD1 matches at 7 bases. J gave up 3 bases and V 0 bases, and 11 bases lay outside the gene matches. CDR3 length equals 17 residues. Germline V gene data show CDR1 as SGHTS and CDR2 as YDEGEE. Using reference TRBV5-8 and TRBJ2-5 for the parts outside the CDR3, the full variable domain is EAGVTQSPTHLIKTRGQQATLRCSPISGHTSVYWYQQALGLGLQFLLWYDEGEERNRGNFPPRFSGRQFPNYSSELNVNALELEDSALYLCASSLGTGAPREETQYFGPGTRLLVL.